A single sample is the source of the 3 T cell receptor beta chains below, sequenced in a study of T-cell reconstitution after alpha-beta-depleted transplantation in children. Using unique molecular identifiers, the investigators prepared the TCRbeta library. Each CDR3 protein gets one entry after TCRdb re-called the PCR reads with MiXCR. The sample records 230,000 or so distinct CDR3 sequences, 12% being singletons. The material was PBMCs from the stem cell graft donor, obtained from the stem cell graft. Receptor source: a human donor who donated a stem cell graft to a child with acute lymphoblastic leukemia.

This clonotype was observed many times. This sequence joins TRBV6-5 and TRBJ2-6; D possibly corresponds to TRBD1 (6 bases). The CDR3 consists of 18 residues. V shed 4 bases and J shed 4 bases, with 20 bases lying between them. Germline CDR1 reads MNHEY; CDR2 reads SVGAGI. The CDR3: CASSSSSPRGAGANVLTF. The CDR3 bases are TGTGCCAGCAGTTCCAGCTCTCCCAGGGGCGCCGGGGCCAACGTCCTGACTTTC.

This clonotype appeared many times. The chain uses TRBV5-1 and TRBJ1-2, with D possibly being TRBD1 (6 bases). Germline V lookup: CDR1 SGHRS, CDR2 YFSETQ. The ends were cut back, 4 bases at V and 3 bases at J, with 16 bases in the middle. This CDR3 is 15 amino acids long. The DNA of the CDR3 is TGCGCCAGCAGCGGCCGGGGGCGGATGGACTATGGCTACACCTTC. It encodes CASSGRGRMDYGYTF.

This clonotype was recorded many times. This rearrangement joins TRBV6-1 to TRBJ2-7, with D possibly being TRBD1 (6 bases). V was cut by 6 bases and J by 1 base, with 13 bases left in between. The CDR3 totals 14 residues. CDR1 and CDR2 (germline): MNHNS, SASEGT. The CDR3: CASSLPGHSYEQYF. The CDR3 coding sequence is TGTGCCAGCAGCCTACCGGGACATTCCTACGAGCAGTACTTC.